This T cell receptor (beta chain) was found in a study of blood T cell repertoires in COVID-19. Study details: Donors in the United States, Italy and Spain gave samples during acute or convalescent COVID-19. Nucleic acid was either cDNA or gDNA, and it came from T cells, B-cell-depleted T cells, or PBMCs.

This CDR3 has 15 amino acids. The germline V gene encodes CDR1 SNHLY and CDR2 FYNNEI. J was trimmed by 3 bases and V by 3 bases; bases with no gene match: 4. Per the authors' pipeline: Nucleated cell counts were estimated from reference gene primer amplification. Generated by immunoSEQ multiplex PCR, the TCRdb table keeps only in-frame clones and is missing some. For V, J and clone size, that table is used; D and trimming come from the DNA. The top ten hold roughly 3.1% of the sample, which has about 520,000 clones, 70% to 90% seen once. The sequence came from a human donor in a cohort sampled during active COVID-19. The rearrangement uses TRBV2 and TRBJ2-2; 7 bases align to TRBD1. Sequences were obtained from peripheral blood. The CDR3 sequence: CASSDRDRYTGELFF. For the CDR3, the DNA is TGTGCCAGCAGTGACCGGGACAGATACACCGGGGAGCTGTTTTTT.